Listed below are T cell receptor beta chains from one sample, sequenced in a study of vaccination effects on CD4 cells after COVID-19. Antigen specificity for these receptors is unknown. Profiled with immunoSEQ multiplex PCR; TCRdb holds only in-frame clones, not every one. The sample holds tens of thousands of clones; around 74% are singletons and the top ten take around 1.5%. Sequences were derived from CD4+ T cells from PBMCs cultured with HCoV-229E spike peptides, sampled after COVID-19 vaccination. Receptors originate from a human donor who received a COVID-19 vaccine. Both conserved end residues are part of each CDR3. D genes are given only for firm matches. Some rows have no size entry. The others give once, few or many, or a class for an expanded clone.

d_call	clone_size	v_call	j_call	cdr3_nt	cdr3_aa
-	-	TRBV9	TRBJ1-3	TGTGCCAGCAGCGGAACAGGGAGTTGGAGTGGAAACACCATATATTTT	CASSGTGSWSGNTIYF
-	-	TRBV2	TRBJ2-1	TGTGCCAGCAGTGATAAAGCTCGGGAGCAGTTCTTC	CASSDKAREQFF
-	-	TRBV4-1	TRBJ1-6	TGCGCCAGCAGCGAACAGAGATATAATTCACCCCTCCACTTT	CASSEQRYNSPLHF
-	-	TRBV9	TRBJ1-1	TGTGCCAGCAGCGTACCCACAGGGCCGAACACTGAAGCTTTCTTT	CASSVPTGPNTEAFF
TRBD1	-	TRBV4-1	TRBJ2-6	TGCGCCAGCAGCCAAGACGACAGGGTCCCGGTCCTGACTTTC	CASSQDDRVPVLTF
-	-	TRBV27	TRBJ1-4	TGTGCCAGCGTTCCCCGAGGGAGGGGCCCTTCTGTTGCAACTAATGAAAAACTGTTTTTT	CASVPRGRGPSVATNEKLFF
-	-	TRBV14	TRBJ2-1	TGTGCCAGCAAATCGGAAGAGGGGACGAACTACAATGAGCAGTTCTTC	CASKSEEGTNYNEQFF
-	-	TRBV5-1	TRBJ1-1	TGCGCCAGCAGCTTGGGGCCTGACTACACTGAAGCTTTCTTT	CASSLGPDYTEAFF
-	-	TRBV6-1	TRBJ2-5	TGTGCCAGCAGTGATTTATGGGGCACCTCCAAAGAGACCCAGTACTTC	CASSDLWGTSKETQYF
TRBD1	-	TRBV5-1	TRBJ1-1	TGCGCCAGCAGCTTGCAGGGGGCGAAGAACACTGAAGCTTTCTTT	CASSLQGAKNTEAFF
TRBD1	few	TRBV5-1	TRBJ1-6	TGCGCCAGTTACCAGGGGGAGGTTAATTCACCCCTCCACTTT	CASYQGEVNSPLHF
-	-	TRBV7-3	TRBJ1-3	TGTGCCAGCAGCTTAGGGAACACCATATATTTT	CASSLGNTIYF
TRBD1	-	TRBV28	TRBJ1-5	TGTGCCAGCAAGAAACGGACAGGGGAAGGACAGCCCCAGCATTTT	CASKKRTGEGQPQHF
-	few	TRBV20-1	TRBJ1-2	TGCAGTGCCAACGAAGAGCTTGGCTACACCTTC	CSANEELGYTF
TRBD1	many	TRBV28	TRBJ1-5	TGTGCCAGCAGATGGACAGGGAATCAGCCCCAGCATTTT	CASRWTGNQPQHF
TRBD1	few	TRBV29-1	TRBJ1-4	TGCAGCGTAGTTACAGGGGGAAGCGGAGAAAAACTGTTTTTT	CSVVTGGSGEKLFF
-	once	TRBV6-5	TRBJ2-3	TGTGCCAGCACCTCCACGGCCCGGGGGCGTGCGCAGTATTTT	CASTSTARGRAQYF
-	-	TRBV18	TRBJ1-2	TGTGCCAGCTCACCCTCGGGGCCCCCTAACTATGGCTACACCTTC	CASSPSGPPNYGYTF
-	-	TRBV12-3/TRBV12-4	TRBJ1-1	TGTGCCAGCAGCTCCTTGGGGGTATGGGAGGCTTTCTTT	CASSSLGVWEAFF
-	-	TRBV21-1	TRBJ1-4	TGTGCCAGCAGGGGGCCAGCGTTCCATGAAAAACTGTTTTTT	CASRGPAFHEKLFF
TRBD1	once	TRBV7-2	TRBJ1-2	TGTGCCAGCAGCTTAGGACAGGGGGCAGAAGGCTACACCTTC	CASSLGQGAEGYTF
-	-	TRBV5-1	TRBJ2-5	TGCGCCAGCAGCTTGGGGGGGACAAGAGAGACCCAGTACTTC	CASSLGGTRETQYF
-	few	TRBV7-2	TRBJ1-5	TGTGCCAGCAGCTCCTCTAACAATCAGCCCCAGCATTTT	CASSSSNNQPQHF
-	-	TRBV5-1	TRBJ2-1	TGCGCCAGCAGCCGCGACAGCCAGAATTTCAATGAGCAGTTCTTC	CASSRDSQNFNEQFF
-	-	TRBV25-1	TRBJ1-5	TGTGCCAGCAGGGGAAATAGCAATCAGCCCCAGCATTTT	CASRGNSNQPQHF
TRBD1	once	TRBV18	TRBJ2-3	TGTGCCAGCTCACCGTCAGGGGGAGCAGATACGCAGTATTTT	CASSPSGGADTQYF
-	few	TRBV25-1	TRBJ1-2	TGTGCCAGCAGTGATATTACGAAGGGGGGGAACGGCTACACCTTC	CASSDITKGGNGYTF
-	-	TRBV6-5	TRBJ2-4	TGTGCCAGCAGTTACTCCCGGACAGTAGCCAAAAACATTCAGTACTTC	CASSYSRTVAKNIQYF
-	-	TRBV10-3	TRBJ1-5	TGTGCCATCAGTGAGTCCGGCCGGGGGGTTAATCAGCCCCAGCATTTT	CAISESGRGVNQPQHF
TRBD2	-	TRBV7-2	TRBJ2-5	TGTGCCAGCAGCTTCGGAGCGGGGGAGCTGGAGACCCAGTACTTC	CASSFGAGELETQYF
TRBD2	-	TRBV5-5	TRBJ2-5	TGTGCCAGCAGCGGGATGACTAGCGGGGGGAGTCGGACCCAGTACTTC	CASSGMTSGGSRTQYF